The present T cell receptor (beta chain) was sequenced within a study of T cell changes during pregnancy in multiple sclerosis. V was cut by 0 bases and J by 4 bases, with 9 bases left in between. Germline V gene data show CDR1 as SGHKS and CDR2 as YYEKEE (reference sequence). CDR3 length: 14 amino acids. Method: immunoSEQ multiplex PCR; TCRdb's copy keeps in-frame clones and lacks some. The sample includes around 80,000 clones, about 91% seen only once; the top ten take 2% to 3%. This specimen consisted of peripheral blood, obtained before pregnancy. The V gene is TRBV5-5, the J gene TRBJ2-3; D call uncertain. The TCR sequence derives from a female donor with multiple sclerosis, enrolled in a pregnancy study. The chain's CDR3 is CASSLAALADTQYF. CDR3 coding DNA: TGTGCCAGCAGCTTGGCGGCCCTAGCAGATACGCAGTATTTT.